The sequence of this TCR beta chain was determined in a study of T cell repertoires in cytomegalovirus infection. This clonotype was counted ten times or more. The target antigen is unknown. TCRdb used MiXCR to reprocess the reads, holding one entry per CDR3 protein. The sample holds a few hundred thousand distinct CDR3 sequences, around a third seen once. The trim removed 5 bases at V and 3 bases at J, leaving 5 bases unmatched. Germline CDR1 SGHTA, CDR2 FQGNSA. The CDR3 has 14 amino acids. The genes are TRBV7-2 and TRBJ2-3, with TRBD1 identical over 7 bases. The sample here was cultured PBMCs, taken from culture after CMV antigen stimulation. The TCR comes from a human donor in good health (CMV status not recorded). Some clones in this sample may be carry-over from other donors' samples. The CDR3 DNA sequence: TGTGCCAGCAGCACACAGACAGGGACAGATACGCAGTATTTT. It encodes CASSTQTGTDTQYF.